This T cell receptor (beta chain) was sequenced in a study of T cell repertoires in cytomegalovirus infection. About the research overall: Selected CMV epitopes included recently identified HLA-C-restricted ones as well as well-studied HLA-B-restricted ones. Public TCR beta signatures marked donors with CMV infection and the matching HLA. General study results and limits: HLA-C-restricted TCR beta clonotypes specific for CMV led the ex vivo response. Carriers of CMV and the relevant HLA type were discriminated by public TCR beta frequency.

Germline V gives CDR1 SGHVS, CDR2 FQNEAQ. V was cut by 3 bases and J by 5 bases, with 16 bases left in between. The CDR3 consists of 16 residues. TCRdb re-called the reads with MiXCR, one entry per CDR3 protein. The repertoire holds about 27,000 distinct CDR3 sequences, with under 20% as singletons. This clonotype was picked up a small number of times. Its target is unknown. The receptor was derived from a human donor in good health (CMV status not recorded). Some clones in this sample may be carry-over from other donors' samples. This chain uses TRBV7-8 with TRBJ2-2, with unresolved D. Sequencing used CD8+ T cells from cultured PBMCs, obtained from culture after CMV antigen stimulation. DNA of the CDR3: TGTGCCAGCAGCTTTAAAGACTGGGTTGGGACCGGGGAGCTGTTTTTT. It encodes CASSFKDWVGTGELFF.